The rows below give T cell receptor beta chains drawn from one sample of a study of memory CD4+ T cells and cytomegalovirus serostatus. Assay: immunoSEQ multiplex PCR; the TCRdb copy retains only in-frame clones and omits some. The table has 30,000 to 40,000 clones, 60% to 85% seen once. Sequencing was performed on memory CD4+ T cells from blood. The receptor set was obtained from an adult in good health and CMV-seronegative. Each CDR3 is given with its conserved first and last residue. A D gene is named only where the DNA matches it firmly. Size is stated for part of the rows, as once, few or many counts, or as a class when the clone is expanded.

size: .; V: TRBV30; J: TRBJ2-2; D: .; DNA: TGTGCCTGGATGGGGAGAGCCAACACCGGGGAGCTGTTTTTT; CDR3: CAWMGRANTGELFF
size: .; V: TRBV18; J: TRBJ2-4; D: .; DNA: TGTGCCAGCTCACGCGGGGCTGAGAACAAAAACATTCAGTACTTC; CDR3: CASSRGAENKNIQYF
size: .; V: TRBV4-1; J: TRBJ2-7; D: .; DNA: TGCGCCAGCAGCCAAGAGAGGTCCCTCATATTGGGGGAGCAGTACTTC; CDR3: CASSQERSLILGEQYF
size: .; V: TRBV5-1; J: TRBJ2-3; D: .; DNA: TGCGCCAGCAGAACACAGGATCGGGGCACAGATACGCAGTATTTT; CDR3: CASRTQDRGTDTQYF
size: .; V: TRBV18; J: TRBJ2-7; D: .; DNA: TGTGCCAGCTCACCCACCGAGGGGGCGGGGGAGCAGTACTTC; CDR3: CASSPTEGAGEQYF
size: .; V: TRBV6-1; J: TRBJ1-1; D: .; DNA: TGTGCCAGCAGTACGGGCCTCATAGCCACTGAAGCTTTCTTT; CDR3: CASSTGLIATEAFF
size: .; V: TRBV2; J: TRBJ2-6; D: TRBD1; DNA: TGTGCCAGCAGTCGGGACAGCCCCCGCTCTGGGGCCAACGTCCTGACTTTC; CDR3: CASSRDSPRSGANVLTF
size: .; V: TRBV11-2; J: TRBJ2-1; D: TRBD2; DNA: TGTGCCATCCAGCGGGGACTAGCGGGGCGAGGCTCCTACAATGAGCAGTTCTTC; CDR3: CAIQRGLAGRGSYNEQFF
size: .; V: TRBV14; J: TRBJ2-3; D: .; DNA: TGTGCCAGCAAAATCGCGTCAGGAGATACGCAGTATTTT; CDR3: CASKIASGDTQYF
size: .; V: TRBV7-2; J: TRBJ2-3; D: TRBD2; DNA: TGTGCCAGCAGCCCAGGGACTAGCGGGGCCACAGATACGCAGTATTTT; CDR3: CASSPGTSGATDTQYF
size: .; V: TRBV4-1; J: TRBJ2-7; D: TRBD1; DNA: TGCGCCAGCAGCCAAGATCAGCCGGGACAGGGCTACGAGCAGTACTTC; CDR3: CASSQDQPGQGYEQYF
size: .; V: TRBV14; J: TRBJ2-2; D: .; DNA: TGTGCCAGCAGCCAAGTCACAGGGCGGACCGGGGAGCTGTTTTTT; CDR3: CASSQVTGRTGELFF
size: .; V: TRBV25-1; J: TRBJ1-6; D: .; DNA: TGTGCCAGCAGCCAGACCGGGACGGCAAATTCACCCCTCCACTTT; CDR3: CASSQTGTANSPLHF
size: .; V: TRBV5-4; J: TRBJ1-2; D: TRBD1; DNA: TGTGCCAGCAGCTTGGCGACAGGGAACTATGGCTACACCTTC; CDR3: CASSLATGNYGYTF
size: few; V: TRBV7-3; J: TRBJ2-7; D: TRBD1; DNA: TGTGCCAGCAGCTTAGAGGGGGCCCCGGAACGTAGGAACGAGCAGTACTTC; CDR3: CASSLEGAPERRNEQYF
size: .; V: TRBV7-2; J: TRBJ2-5; D: .; DNA: TGTGCCAGCAGCCCGCACGGGGGCGCAGAAGAGACCCAGTACTTC; CDR3: CASSPHGGAEETQYF
size: .; V: TRBV11-3; J: TRBJ2-7; D: .; DNA: TGTGCCAGCAGCTTAGGCCCAGGGCGCTACGAGCAGTACTTC; CDR3: CASSLGPGRYEQYF
size: .; V: TRBV6-1; J: TRBJ2-5; D: .; DNA: TGTGCCAGAAGTGCCGGGAGCGGGGAGACCCAGTACTTC; CDR3: CARSAGSGETQYF
size: .; V: TRBV6-6; J: TRBJ1-6; D: .; DNA: TGTGCCAGCAGCCCCCCCGGAAGTGGGTCACCCCTCCACTTT; CDR3: CASSPPGSGSPLHF
size: .; V: TRBV18; J: TRBJ1-6; D: .; DNA: TGTGCCAGCTCACCGGGACGTTCCGTAAGCTCCTATAATTCACCCCTCCACTTT; CDR3: CASSPGRSVSSYNSPLHF
size: .; V: TRBV11-2; J: TRBJ1-2; D: TRBD1; DNA: TGTGCCAGCAGCCTATGGACAGGCAGCTATGGCTACACCTTC; CDR3: CASSLWTGSYGYTF
size: .; V: TRBV11-2; J: TRBJ1-1; D: .; DNA: TGTGCCAGCAGCTTTCGCCCAGAGAACACTGAAGCTTTCTTT; CDR3: CASSFRPENTEAFF
size: .; V: TRBV6-6; J: TRBJ2-2; D: .; DNA: TGTGCCAGCAGTCCTGCGACGGCGGCGAACACCGGGGAGCTGTTTTTT; CDR3: CASSPATAANTGELFF
size: once; V: TRBV29-1; J: TRBJ2-2; D: .; DNA: TGCAGCGTACGACAGACGAACACCGGGGAGCTGTTTTTT; CDR3: CSVRQTNTGELFF